These 2 T cell receptor beta chains share one sample of origin, sequenced in a study of T cell repertoires in cytomegalovirus infection (dated by TCRdb to between 2018 and 2021). According to the study, the label for this sample's treatment or condition signals: in vitro stimulation with specific CMV peptide epitopes to enrich CMV-specific T cells. Sequencer: Illumina HiSeq 1500. The public reads were reanalyzed by TCRdb: fastp trimming at Q25, MiXCR alignment, in-frame beta chains only. Rows matching on CDR3 protein sequence are summarized as one entry with the most common DNA and genes. The sample table contains about 400,000 distinct CDR3 sequences; only one count was recorded for approximately 35% of them. The ten largest clones capture around an eighth of the sample. No antigen is known for these receptors. Here the sequenced sample was cultured PBMCs, taken from culture after CMV antigen stimulation. The source of these receptors is a human donor in good health (CMV status not recorded). Some clones in this sample may be carry-over from other donors' samples.

There are many counts of this clonotype. The rearrangement joins TRBV7-2 to TRBJ2-1, with 9 nucleotides matching TRBD2. The CDR3 extends over 22 amino acids. In germline, CDR1 is SGHTA, CDR2 FQGNSA. V lost 5 bases and J lost 0; bases outside the gene matches: 23. CDR3 bases: TGTGCCAGCAGCCCCTCCCCCCGCGGACTAGCGAGATTTCGGGGCTCCTACAATGAGCAGTTCTTC. Amino acid sequence: CASSPSPRGLARFRGSYNEQFF.

This chain connects TRBV2 to TRBJ2-3, with D perhaps TRBD1 (5 bases). In germline, CDR1 is SNHLY, CDR2 FYNNEI. The CDR3 has 12 residues. Trimming took 2 bases from V and 9 from J, leaving 9 bases between them. CDR3 coding DNA: TGTGCCAGCAGTGAACGGACACCCACGCAGTATTTT. This gives the protein CASSERTPTQYF.